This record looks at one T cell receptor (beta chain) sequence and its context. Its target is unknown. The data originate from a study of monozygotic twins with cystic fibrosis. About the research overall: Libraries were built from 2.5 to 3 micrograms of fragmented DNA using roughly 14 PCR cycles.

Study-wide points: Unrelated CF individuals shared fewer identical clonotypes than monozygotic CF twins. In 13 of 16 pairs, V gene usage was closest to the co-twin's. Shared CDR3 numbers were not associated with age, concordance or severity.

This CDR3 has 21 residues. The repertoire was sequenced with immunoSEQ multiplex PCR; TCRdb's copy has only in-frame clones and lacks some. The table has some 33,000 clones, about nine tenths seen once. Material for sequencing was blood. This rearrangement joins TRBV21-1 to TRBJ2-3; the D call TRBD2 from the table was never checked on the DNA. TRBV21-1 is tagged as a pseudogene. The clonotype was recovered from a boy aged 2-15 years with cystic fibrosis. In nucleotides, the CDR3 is TGTGCCAGCAGCTCCCCTCAGGACAGAGACGAGCGGGGGGGCCTGGCGGAGACGCAGTATTTT. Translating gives CASSSPQDRDERGGLAETQYF.